This TCR beta chain was recovered during a study of blood T cell repertoires in COVID-19. Whole-study context: Italy, Spain and the United States were the sources of the convalescent and acute COVID-19 samples.

In the authors' methods: By means of reference gene primer amplification, nucleated cell counts were estimated. Clones were read by immunoSEQ multiplex PCR, and TCRdb kept only the in-frame ones, dropping some. V and J calls plus clone size are reproduced from that table; the DNA served to infer D and trimming. This sample has about 190,000 clones, with more than 80% found just once. The ends lost 5 bases at V and 8 bases at J; junction bases unmatched: 10. This CDR3 region has 15 residues. Germline CDR1 and CDR2: SEHNR and FQNEAQ (reference sequence). This clonotype was sampled from a man between 45 and 60 years old with acute or convalescent COVID-19. V gene TRBV7-9 combines with J gene TRBJ1-4, with TRBD1 matching 8 bases. What was sequenced was peripheral blood. CDR3 in DNA: TGTGCCAGCAGCCGACGGACAGGGACAAAGGAAAAACTGTTTTTT. Protein sequence: CASSRRTGTKEKLFF.